This T cell receptor (beta chain) derives from a study of CD4+ T cells in melanoma (dated by TCRdb to about 2022). Regarding the complete study: The study examined neoantigen-specific CD4+ T cells in human melanoma.

The donors were people with melanoma. The library was generated by the immunoSEQ multiplex PCR assay. TCRdb limited this immuneACCESS table to in-frame rearrangements with V and J called. A share of clones is missing; checked studies link under half to unresolved V genes, and the rest is unexplained. This sample lists over 3,500 clones; over 60% were detected once. The top ten clonotypes cover roughly 25% of the sample. A note on this clone: Which antigen it targets is not known. Base qualities are not recorded, but no much larger clone differs from it by a single base.

From a lookup of the germline V gene (reference sequence), CDR1 and CDR2 are LNHDA and SQIVND. Measured from the cysteine to the phenylalanine, the CDR3 is 16 residues long. The entry retains the CDR3 DNA only, 48 bases that are in frame from base 1. Trimming removed 3 bases from V and 5 bases from J, leaving 20 bases between the germline ends. Study-level results and caveats: The report described a correlation between neoantigen-specific CD4+ T cells and the function of CD8+ T cells, macrophages and B cells. According to the report, neoantigen-specific CD4+ T cells in melanoma displayed diverse differentiation states.

The chain was built from TRBV19 and TRBJ2-7, with the D gene not confidently named. The sequencing input was cells from a culture (not recorded whether cultured in vitro). The source is a human donor with melanoma. The DNA is as follows: TGTGCCAGTAGTATCGGCTCTCCAGGCCCCATCAACGAGCAGTACTTC. This gives the protein CASSIGSPGPINEQYF.